What follows are 4 T cell receptor beta chains derived from one specimen sequenced in a study of PD-L1 blockade in urothelial cancer. TCRdb's table, derived via immunoSEQ multiplex PCR, lists solely in-frame clones and lacks some. The data show some 49,000 clones, roughly 87% seen once. This sample comprised PBMCs, obtained around atezolizumab (anti-PD-L1) treatment. These receptors originate from a man in his fifties or sixties with urothelial cancer.

CDR3 nucleotide sequence: TGTGCCAGCAGCACCCGGGGGGGCAGCCAGACCCAGTACTTC. Its translation is CASSTRGGSQTQYF. This chain links TRBV7-2 with TRBJ2-5, with 8 positions matching TRBD2. Trimming at V came to 5 bases and at J to 6 bases, leaving 8 bases not matched to a gene. This CDR3 comprises 14 residues. Germline-derived CDR1 and CDR2 are SGHTA and FQGNSA. Complete variable domain (other parts from reference TRBV7-2 and TRBJ2-5): GAGVSQSPSNKVTEKGKDVELRCDPISGHTALYWYRQSLGQGLEFLIYFQGNSAPDKSGLPSDRFSAERTGGSVSTLTIQRTQQEDSAVYLCASSTRGGSQTQYFGPGTRLLVL.

The rearrangement links TRBV30 to TRBJ1-5; D unresolved. The CDR3 spans 13 residues. Germline V gene lookup returns CDR1 GTSNPN and CDR2 SVGIG (reference sequence). V gave up 5 bases and J gave up 4 bases, with 12 bases separating them. The CDR3 spells CAWGGSLNQPQHF. The CDR3 bases are TGTGCCTGGGGTGGTTCCCTTAATCAGCCCCAGCATTTT. Supplemented by reference TRBV30 and TRBJ1-5, the full variable domain reads SQTIHQWPATLVQPVGSPLSLECTVEGTSNPNLYWYRQAAGRGLQLLFYSVGIGQISSEVPQNLSASRPQDRQFILSSKKLLLSDSGFYLCAWGGSLNQPQHFGDGTRLSIL.

The chain joins TRBV5-3 to TRBJ2-7; possible D gene TRBD1, 6 bases. TRBV5-3 is designated an ORF whose function remains uncertain. Trimming shortened V by 3 bases and J by 3 bases, and 13 bases separated the two germline ends. The CDR3 contains 14 residues. For the CDR3, the DNA is TGTGCCAGAAGCTCGCTGGGGACACTCTACGAGCAGTACTTC. Translated, it gives CARSSLGTLYEQYF.

The rearrangement uses TRBV5-8 and TRBJ1-2; 7 positions agree with TRBD1. This CDR3 is built from 14 residues. Losses at the gene ends were 6 bases for V and 5 bases for J; bases not matched to a gene: 10. Germline V lookup: CDR1 SGHTS, CDR2 YDEGEE. The CDR3, as DNA: TGTGCCAGCACCTCTTCCGGGACAGCTTATGGCTACACCTTC. It encodes CASTSSGTAYGYTF.